Listed below are T cell receptor beta chains from one sample, sequenced in a study of blood T cell repertoires in COVID-19. Profiling relied on immunoSEQ multiplex PCR, and the TCRdb table lists in-frame clones only, not all of them. Seen here are a few hundred thousand clones, more than 75% observed once, and the top ten hold roughly 9.8%. Sequencing used peripheral blood. These receptors originate from a man in his forties who had recovered from COVID-19. CDR3s include the opening cysteine and the closing phenylalanine or tryptophan. Fields, in order: V gene, D gene, clone size, J gene, CDR3 DNA, CDR3 protein. The D gene is left open where the match is weak. Size is stated for part of the rows, as once, few or many counts, or as a class when the clone is expanded.

v_gene: TRBV3-1/TRBV3-2; d_gene: .; abundance: .; j_gene: TRBJ2-6; CDR3nt: TGTGCCAGCAGCCAAGATGCAGCGGCTGGGGCCAACGTCCTGACTTTC; CDR3aa: CASSQDAAAGANVLTF
v_gene: TRBV5-1; d_gene: TRBD2; abundance: .; j_gene: TRBJ2-2; CDR3nt: TGCGCCAGCAGCTTGTTCCCAGCGGGAGGGCTAGGCGGGGAGCTGTTTTTT; CDR3aa: CASSLFPAGGLGGELFF
v_gene: TRBV18; d_gene: .; abundance: .; j_gene: TRBJ1-1; CDR3nt: TGTGCCAGCTCACCGGGGGCAGGGTCGACTGAAGCTTTCTTT; CDR3aa: CASSPGAGSTEAFF
v_gene: TRBV7-6; d_gene: .; abundance: once; j_gene: TRBJ2-1; CDR3nt: TGTGCCAGCAGCCCGGATCTAGTTTCCTACAATGAGCAGTTCTTC; CDR3aa: CASSPDLVSYNEQFF
v_gene: TRBV4-1; d_gene: .; abundance: .; j_gene: TRBJ2-3; CDR3nt: TGCGCCAGCAGCCAAGATGGCAGGGGCTCTCTCCCGAGGAAAGATACGCAGTATTTT; CDR3aa: CASSQDGRGSLPRKDTQYF
v_gene: TRBV5-1; d_gene: .; abundance: .; j_gene: TRBJ1-2; CDR3nt: TGCGCCAGCAGCCCGGAGACCAACTATGGCTACACCTTC; CDR3aa: CASSPETNYGYTF
v_gene: TRBV5-4; d_gene: TRBD2; abundance: .; j_gene: TRBJ2-1; CDR3nt: TGTGCCAGCAGCGCGTCTAGCGGCCCTAGGGATGAGCAGTTCTTC; CDR3aa: CASSASSGPRDEQFF
v_gene: TRBV13; d_gene: TRBD1; abundance: .; j_gene: TRBJ1-1; CDR3nt: TGTGCCAGCAGCATTTCTAACAGGGGCAACACTGAAGCTTTCTTT; CDR3aa: CASSISNRGNTEAFF
v_gene: TRBV19; d_gene: TRBD1; abundance: few; j_gene: TRBJ2-4; CDR3nt: TGTGCCAGTAGTATAGGTGGGACAGGGTTAGCCAAAAACATTCAGTACTTC; CDR3aa: CASSIGGTGLAKNIQYF
v_gene: TRBV5-1; d_gene: TRBD2; abundance: .; j_gene: TRBJ2-2; CDR3nt: TGCGCCAGCAGCTTGCAATCTAGCGGGAGTAACGGGGAGCTGTTTTTT; CDR3aa: CASSLQSSGSNGELFF
v_gene: TRBV27; d_gene: TRBD2; abundance: .; j_gene: TRBJ2-7; CDR3nt: TGTGCCAGCAGTTTACGCGGGAGTATCTACGAGCAGTACTTC; CDR3aa: CASSLRGSIYEQYF
v_gene: TRBV5-6; d_gene: .; abundance: .; j_gene: TRBJ2-7; CDR3nt: TGTGCCAGCAGCTCTAGTGTTGGTGAGCAGTACTTC; CDR3aa: CASSSSVGEQYF
v_gene: TRBV11-3; d_gene: TRBD2; abundance: .; j_gene: TRBJ2-2; CDR3nt: TGTGCCAGCAGCCCTCTAGCGGGGGGGCACACCGGGGAGCTGTTTTTT; CDR3aa: CASSPLAGGHTGELFF
v_gene: TRBV6-6; d_gene: .; abundance: .; j_gene: TRBJ1-5; CDR3nt: TGTGCCAGCAGTTACGAAGTTAGCGGCCAGCCCCAGCATTTT; CDR3aa: CASSYEVSGQPQHF
v_gene: TRBV5-8; d_gene: TRBD2; abundance: .; j_gene: TRBJ2-3; CDR3nt: TGTGCCAGCAGCTTGGGTGCGGGAGGCCCCACAGATACGCAGTATTTT; CDR3aa: CASSLGAGGPTDTQYF
v_gene: TRBV14; d_gene: .; abundance: .; j_gene: TRBJ2-1; CDR3nt: TGTGCCAGCAGGCCCCGGTTGGGAGCGGGCTCTACTAGCTCCTACAATGAGCAGTTCTTC; CDR3aa: CASRPRLGAGSTSSYNEQFF
v_gene: TRBV19; d_gene: TRBD1; abundance: .; j_gene: TRBJ2-7; CDR3nt: TGTGCCAGTAGAGGGACAGGGGGTAGGTACGAGCAGTACTTC; CDR3aa: CASRGTGGRYEQYF
v_gene: TRBV7-2; d_gene: .; abundance: .; j_gene: TRBJ1-1; CDR3nt: TGTGCCAGCACCCTAGGAGGCCAGCTTAGCCCTGAAGCTTTCTTT; CDR3aa: CASTLGGQLSPEAFF
v_gene: TRBV5-1; d_gene: TRBD1; abundance: once; j_gene: TRBJ2-5; CDR3nt: TGCGCCAGCAGCCGAACCGGAACAGGGGTAGGAGAGACCCAGTACTTC; CDR3aa: CASSRTGTGVGETQYF
v_gene: TRBV15; d_gene: TRBD1; abundance: .; j_gene: TRBJ1-4; CDR3nt: TGTGCCACCAGCAGACGGGACAGGGGGTGGCAGGCTGAAAAACTGTTTTTT; CDR3aa: CATSRRDRGWQAEKLFF
v_gene: TRBV7-2; d_gene: TRBD2; abundance: .; j_gene: TRBJ2-1; CDR3nt: TGTGCCAGCAGCTTTCATACCGGACTAGCGGGAGGAGGGAGGGAGCAGTTCTTC; CDR3aa: CASSFHTGLAGGGREQFF
v_gene: TRBV5-1; d_gene: .; abundance: .; j_gene: TRBJ1-5; CDR3nt: TGCGCCAGCAGCTTAGGGGTTGGTAGCAATCAGCCCCAGCATTTT; CDR3aa: CASSLGVGSNQPQHF
v_gene: TRBV5-1; d_gene: TRBD2; abundance: .; j_gene: TRBJ2-1; CDR3nt: TGCGCCAGCAGCCCCCCCGCGGGAGCTTACAATGAGCAGTTCTTC; CDR3aa: CASSPPAGAYNEQFF
v_gene: TRBV27; d_gene: .; abundance: few; j_gene: TRBJ1-6; CDR3nt: TGTGCCAGCAGTGGCAGGGGCCCTCCAAATTCACCCCTCCACTTT; CDR3aa: CASSGRGPPNSPLHF